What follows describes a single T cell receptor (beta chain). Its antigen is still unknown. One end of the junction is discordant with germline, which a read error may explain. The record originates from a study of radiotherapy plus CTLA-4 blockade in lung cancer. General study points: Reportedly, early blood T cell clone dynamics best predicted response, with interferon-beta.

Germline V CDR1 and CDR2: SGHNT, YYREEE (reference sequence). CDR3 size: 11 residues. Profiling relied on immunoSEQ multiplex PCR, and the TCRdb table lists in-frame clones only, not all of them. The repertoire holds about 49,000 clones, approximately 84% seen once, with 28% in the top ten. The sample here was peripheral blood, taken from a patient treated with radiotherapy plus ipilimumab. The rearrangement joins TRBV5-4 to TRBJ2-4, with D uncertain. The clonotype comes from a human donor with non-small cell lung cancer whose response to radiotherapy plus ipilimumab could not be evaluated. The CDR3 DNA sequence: TGTGCCATTCTAACCAAAGACATTCAGTACTTC. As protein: CAILTKDIQYF.